Listed below are T cell receptor beta chains from one sample, sequenced in a study of OX40 agonist ivuxolimab in advanced cancers. Assay used: immunoSEQ multiplex PCR; TCRdb lists only in-frame clones, some missing. This sample carries some 77,000 clones, around 92% of them seen once, and the ten largest clones take over 8.5%. Material: CD4+ or CD8+ T cells sorted from blood, obtained in a trial of the OX40 agonist ivuxolimab. The receptors originated from an adult with an advanced solid tumor such as melanoma, head and neck, liver or kidney cancer. Both conserved end residues are part of each CDR3. A D gene is named only where the DNA matches it firmly. The size of a clone is reported for some rows only, either as once, few or many, or as a class for expanded clones.

TRBJ2-1,.,TRBV5-4,.,CASSLSTGYNEQFF,TGTGCCAGCAGCTTGTCGACTGGCTACAATGAGCAGTTCTTC
TRBJ1-1,.,TRBV6-1,TRBD1,CASRASGGQREAFF,TGTGCCAGCAGGGCCTCAGGGGGCCAACGTGAAGCTTTCTTT
TRBJ1-2,.,TRBV20-1,.,CSARLSAGYTF,TGCAGTGCTAGACTGTCCGCGGGTTACACCTTC
TRBJ1-1,.,TRBV11-2,.,CASSLAGPNTEAFF,TGTGCCAGCAGCTTGGCAGGGCCGAACACTGAAGCTTTCTTT
TRBJ1-2,.,TRBV29-1,.,CSVELVGDYGYTF,TGCAGCGTTGAGCTAGTTGGAGACTATGGCTACACCTTC
TRBJ1-5,.,TRBV2,.,CASGRFGQPQHF,TGTGCCAGTGGAAGGTTTGGACAGCCCCAGCATTTT
TRBJ2-7,.,TRBV4-1,.,CASSKGPEQYF,TGCGCCAGCAGCAAGGGCCCTGAGCAGTACTTC
TRBJ1-4,.,TRBV27,TRBD1,CASKSDRGGEKLFF,TGTGCCAGCAAGTCGGACAGGGGGGGCGAAAAACTGTTTTTT
TRBJ2-2,.,TRBV6-1,.,CASMYLEAGELFF,TGTGCCAGCATGTACCTTGAGGCCGGGGAGCTGTTTTTT
TRBJ2-2,once,TRBV27,.,CASSLSPPLKTVYTGELFF,TGTGCCAGCAGTTTATCGCCCCCCCTCAAGACTGTATACACCGGGGAGCTGTTTTTT
TRBJ2-7,.,TRBV11-2,.,CASRGSHEQYF,TGTGCCAGCCGGGGTTCTCACGAGCAGTACTTC
TRBJ1-1,.,TRBV13,.,CASSWGDTEAFF,TGTGCCAGCAGCTGGGGGGACACTGAAGCTTTCTTT
TRBJ2-7,.,TRBV2,TRBD2,CASGTSGVSYEQYF,TGTGCCAGCGGAACTAGCGGGGTCTCCTACGAGCAGTACTTC
TRBJ1-2,.,TRBV4-1,TRBD1,CASSQETGEWAAYGYTF,TGCGCCAGCAGCCAAGAGACAGGGGAATGGGCGGCCTATGGCTACACCTTC
TRBJ2-3,.,TRBV5-4,TRBD1,CASSDLGTDGTDTQYF,TGTGCCAGCAGCGACCTGGGGACAGACGGCACAGATACGCAGTATTTT
TRBJ2-5,.,TRBV16,.,CASSRFYQETQYF,TGTGCCAGCAGCCGATTTTATCAAGAGACCCAGTACTTC
TRBJ1-5,.,TRBV11-2,TRBD1,CASSFGQGSQPQHF,TGTGCCAGCAGCTTTGGACAGGGTAGTCAGCCCCAGCATTTT
TRBJ1-4,.,TRBV19,TRBD1,CASSIVDREEKLFF,TGTGCCAGTAGTATTGTCGACAGGGAGGAAAAACTGTTTTTT
TRBJ1-1,.,TRBV6-1,TRBD1,CASSEGDSLNTEAFF,TGTGCCAGCAGTGAAGGGGACAGCTTGAACACTGAAGCTTTCTTT
TRBJ2-3,.,TRBV7-9,TRBD2,CASSPWTSGGTDTQYF,TGTGCCAGCAGCCCGTGGACTAGCGGGGGCACAGATACGCAGTATTTT
TRBJ2-3,.,TRBV11-2,.,CASSVTWGTDTQYF,TGTGCCAGCAGCGTTACGTGGGGTACAGATACGCAGTATTTT
TRBJ2-1,.,TRBV5-1,.,CASSLAGLGNEQFF,TGCGCCAGCAGCTTGGCAGGGCTGGGCAATGAGCAGTTCTTC
TRBJ2-7,.,TRBV30,.,CAWSEGHRPYEQYF,TGTGCCTGGAGTGAAGGTCACAGACCCTACGAGCAGTACTTC
TRBJ2-3,once,TRBV4-1,TRBD2,CASSQGLAGGATDTQYF,TGCGCCAGCAGCCAAGGACTAGCGGGGGGGGCGACAGATACGCAGTATTTT
TRBJ2-3,.,TRBV27,.,CASRRGLDTQYF,TGTGCCAGCAGGAGGGGATTAGATACGCAGTATTTT
TRBJ2-7,few,TRBV7-6,.,CASSSWDSEYEQYF,TGTGCCAGCAGCTCCTGGGACTCAGAATACGAGCAGTACTTC
TRBJ2-1,.,TRBV7-9,TRBD1,CASSFRQGNEQFF,TGTGCCAGCAGCTTTAGACAGGGCAATGAGCAGTTCTTC
TRBJ2-7,once,TRBV7-6,.,CASSLEGPSYEQYF,TGTGCCAGCAGCTTAGAGGGTCCCTCCTACGAGCAGTACTTC
TRBJ1-2,.,TRBV4-2,TRBD1,CASSQGSLGTGAHLPQNYGYTF,TGTGCCAGCAGCCAAGGTTCGTTAGGAACAGGGGCCCATCTTCCCCAAAACTATGGCTACACCTTC
TRBJ1-3,.,TRBV6-5,.,CASSYLREGTGNTIYF,TGTGCCAGCAGTTACCTTCGGGAGGGGACTGGAAACACCATATATTTT
TRBJ1-2,.,TRBV9,TRBD1,CASSALTGVYGYTF,TGTGCCAGCAGCGCATTGACAGGGGTCTATGGCTACACCTTC
TRBJ2-7,once,TRBV4-3,TRBD1,CASSQERDRGYEQYF,TGCGCCAGCAGCCAAGAGAGGGACAGGGGCTACGAGCAGTACTTC
TRBJ2-7,medium-sized,TRBV27,.,CASSLIGSEQYF,TGTGCCAGCAGTTTAATTGGGAGCGAGCAGTACTTC
TRBJ1-2,.,TRBV2,.,CASSEGGNYGYTF,TGTGCCAGCAGTGAAGGAGGTAACTATGGCTACACCTTC
TRBJ2-6,.,TRBV19,.,CASSAGDSGANVLTF,TGTGCCAGTAGTGCAGGGGACTCTGGGGCCAACGTCCTGACTTTC
TRBJ2-2,.,TRBV2,TRBD2,CASIFTAGGLGELFF,TGTGCCAGCATCTTCACAGCGGGGGGCTTAGGGGAGCTGTTTTTT
TRBJ2-1,once,TRBV7-2,TRBD2,CASSFLAGLGDEQFF,TGTGCCAGCAGCTTCCTAGCGGGGCTAGGCGATGAGCAGTTCTTC
TRBJ2-3,.,TRBV11-3,.,CASSQQGRYQDTQYF,TGTGCCAGCAGCCAACAGGGTAGATATCAAGATACGCAGTATTTT
TRBJ2-3,.,TRBV7-9,TRBD2,CASRIAGGPSDTQYF,TGTGCCAGCAGAATAGCGGGGGGGCCGTCAGATACGCAGTATTTT
TRBJ1-2,.,TRBV27,.,CASSWSKGPRVYGYTF,TGTGCCAGCAGTTGGAGTAAGGGACCGAGGGTGTATGGCTACACCTTC
TRBJ1-6,once,TRBV19,.,CASSIWSGSPLHF,TGTGCCAGTAGTATCTGGAGTGGTTCACCCCTCCACTTT
TRBJ1-1,.,TRBV9,.,CASSPGPAEAFF,TGTGCCAGCAGCCCCGGACCGGCTGAAGCTTTCTTT
TRBJ2-7,.,TRBV6-1,.,CASSDGYSYEQYF,TGTGCCAGCAGTGACGGATACTCCTACGAGCAGTACTTC